The 32 T cell receptor beta chains below were found in one sample sequenced in a study of blood T cell repertoires in COVID-19. Data came from immunoSEQ multiplex PCR; TCRdb stores just in-frame clones and leaves some out. The table lists more than 95,000 clones, over 75% of them singletons. The sequenced sample was peripheral blood. The receptors originated from a human donor in a cohort sampled during active COVID-19.

The chain uses TRBV29-1 and TRBJ1-1; 9 bases align to TRBD1. Losses at the gene ends were 6 bases for V and 10 bases for J; bases not matched to a gene: 9. The CDR3 sequence is 12 residues long. The germline CDR1 and CDR2 sequences are SQVTM and ANQGSEA. CDR3 DNA sequence: TGCAGCGTAAGTCGGGACAGGGCGGGAGCTTTCTTT. Translated, it gives CSVSRDRAGAFF.

The V and J genes are TRBV30 and TRBJ1-1, with unresolved D. The CDR3 runs to 12 residues. The V gene's germline CDR1 is GTSNPN and CDR2 SVGIG (reference sequence). V was shortened by 0 bases and J by 8 bases, with 10 bases between the two germline ends. The CDR3 loop reads CAWSVSGGEAFF. In DNA form, the CDR3 reads TGTGCCTGGAGTGTATCAGGAGGGGAAGCTTTCTTT.

V is TRBV7-8 and J is TRBJ2-4; TRBD2 might be the D (6 bases). Germline CDR1 SGHVS, CDR2 FQNEAQ. Trimming removed 5 bases from V and 9 bases from J, with 23 bases in between. The CDR3 is 16 amino acids. CDR3 nucleotide sequence: TGTGCCAGCAGCCTAGACGGGCGGGACTCTGAAGGCATTCAGTACTTC. This sequence encodes CASSLDGRDSEGIQYF.

This clone appeared once. The rearrangement links TRBV5-5 to TRBJ2-5; TRBD2 aligns across 8 bases. This CDR3 is 14 amino acids long. V dropped 4 bases and J dropped 5; count of bases not matched to a gene: 7. CDR1 SGHKS and CDR2 YYEKEE come from the germline V gene (reference sequence). The DNA for the CDR3 is TGTGCCAGCAGCCCGGGGGGGGTCGGCGAGACCCAGTACTTC. Its translation is CASSPGGVGETQYF.

This chain connects TRBV7-3 to TRBJ2-2, with 12 bases that match TRBD2. CDR1 SGHTA and CDR2 FQGTGA come from the germline V gene. The CDR3 has 16 amino acids. Trimming cost V 5 bases and J 6 bases; bases outside gene matches: 7. CDR3 in amino acids: CASSPTSGGSSGELFF. In DNA form, the CDR3 reads TGTGCCAGCAGCCCGACTAGCGGGGGCTCCTCCGGGGAGCTGTTTTTT.

The V call is TRBV7-9, the J call TRBJ2-5; 7 bases map to TRBD2. J gave up 3 bases and V 3 bases, and 19 bases lay outside the gene matches. CDR1 is SEHNR and CDR2 is FQNEAQ in the germline V gene (reference sequence). The CDR3 is 19 residues long. This CDR3 is CASSFKRGSGSLRKETQYF. In nucleotides, the CDR3 is TGTGCCAGCAGCTTCAAGAGGGGTAGCGGGTCACTTCGGAAAGAGACCCAGTACTTC.

The rearrangement links TRBV19 to TRBJ1-4, with 12 bases aligning to TRBD1. The V segment lost 5 bases and the J segment 8 bases; nucleotides outside the gene matches: 15. Germline V gene sequence: CDR1 LNHDA, CDR2 SQIVND (reference sequence). CDR3 length: 18 amino acids. The CDR3 nucleotides read TGTGCCAGTAGTCCTCCGGGACAGGGGGCCCAATGGCCGGAAAAACTGTTTTTT. Its translation: CASSPPGQGAQWPEKLFF.

The V call is TRBV4-1, the J call TRBJ1-1, with TRBD1 matching over 7 bases. The trim removed 8 bases at V and 2 bases at J, leaving 5 bases unmatched. Germline V CDR1 and CDR2: MGHRA, YSYEKL. The CDR3 has 13 amino acids. CDR3 nucleotides: TGCGCCAGCGGGGACAGCCTTAACACTGAAGCTTTCTTT. This sequence encodes CASGDSLNTEAFF.

The rearrangement joins TRBV7-2 to TRBJ2-7, with 10 bases matching TRBD2. There are 16 residues in the CDR3. Looked up from germline, CDR1 is SGHTA and CDR2 is FQGNSA. J lost 2 bases, V lost 2 bases, and 6 bases had no gene match. The CDR3 bases are TGTGCCAGCAGCTTAAGGGAAGCGGGAGGGCCCTACGAGCAGTACTTC. It encodes CASSLREAGGPYEQYF. Filled out from reference TRBV7-2 and TRBJ2-7, the complete variable domain reads GAGVSQSPSNKVTEKGKDVELRCDPISGHTALYWYRQSLGQGLEFLIYFQGNSAPDKSGLPSDRFSAERTGGSVSTLTIQRTQQEDSAVYLCASSLREAGGPYEQYFGPGTRLTVT.

In its sample, this clone was seen once. This chain joins TRBV5-4 and TRBJ2-7, with a possible D match to TRBD2 (5 bases). V was trimmed by 4 bases and J by 2 bases, leaving 16 bases between them. Germline V gene data show CDR1 as SGHNT and CDR2 as YYREEE (reference sequence). The CDR3 loop spans 15 amino acids. This chain's CDR3 is CASSPGLIQPYEQYF. DNA for the CDR3: TGTGCCAGCAGCCCCGGACTCATTCAACCCTACGAGCAGTACTTC.

The V and J genes are TRBV2 and TRBJ1-4; perhaps TRBD1 as D (5 bases). Germline CDR1 SNHLY, CDR2 FYNNEI. The V and J ends lost 4 bases and 8 bases respectively, with 14 bases between them. This CDR3 spans 14 amino acids. As DNA, the CDR3 is TGTGCCAGCAGTGTCGGCAGGGTTGGCGAAAAACTGTTTTTT. This translates into CASSVGRVGEKLFF.

V and J are TRBV5-4 and TRBJ2-5; 14 bases line up with TRBD2. The J segment lost 5 bases and the V segment lost 4 bases, leaving 7 bases of the junction unmatched. Germline V gene lookup returns CDR1 SGHNT and CDR2 YYREEE (reference sequence). This CDR3 comprises 16 residues. CDR3 region: CASSGGTSGRRETQYF. The DNA of the CDR3 is TGTGCCAGCAGCGGAGGGACTAGCGGGAGACGGGAGACCCAGTACTTC.

The CDR3 sequence: CASSRGQGFHF. Written as DNA, the CDR3 is TGTGCCAGCAGCCGGGGACAGGGGTTCCACTTT. The V gene is TRBV12-3 or TRBV12-4, the J gene TRBJ1-6, with TRBD1 identical over 10 bases. With V trimmed by 6 bases and J by 17 bases, 4 bases remained unmatched. The CDR3 has 11 amino acids.

The gene calls are TRBV2 and TRBJ2-7, with TRBD1 matching over 8 bases. The V gene end was trimmed by 4 bases and the J gene end by 4 bases; junction bases not matched to a gene: 3. CDR1 and CDR2 from the germline V gene are SNHLY and FYNNEI. This CDR3 has 13 residues. The DNA for the CDR3 is TGTGCCAGCAGTGCGCAGGGGGCGTACGAGCAGTACTTC. The encoded protein is CASSAQGAYEQYF.

The rearrangement joins TRBV6-6 to TRBJ1-3; TRBD1 aligns across 7 bases. The CDR3 runs 14 residues. V was clipped by 2 bases and J by 2 bases; unmatched bases: 0. Germline CDR1 MNHNY, CDR2 SVGAGI (reference sequence). CDR3 nucleotide sequence: TGTGCCAGCAGTTACACAGGGGCTGGAAACACCATATATTTT. Translation: CASSYTGAGNTIYF.

This clone was observed at least ten times. The chain uses TRBV4-1 and TRBJ2-7; 10 nucleotides line up with TRBD2. The junction had 3 bases not matched to a gene; V was cut back by 4 bases and J by 3 bases. Germline V lookup: CDR1 MGHRA, CDR2 YSYEKL. This CDR3 has 14 amino acids. DNA for the CDR3: TGCGCCAGCAGCCTCCGGACTAGCGGCTACGAGCAGTACTTC. Protein: CASSLRTSGYEQYF.

The chain carries TRBV20-1 and TRBJ2-1, with D tentatively TRBD2 (5 bases). V was trimmed by 3 bases and J by 8 bases, leaving 17 bases between them. The CDR3 is 14 residues long. The germline V gene encodes CDR1 DFQATT and CDR2 SNEGSKA (reference sequence). CDR3 nucleotide sequence: TGCAGTGCTAGTCAGGCTACGGGGATCTATGAGCAGTTCTTC. Amino acid sequence: CSASQATGIYEQFF.

V and J are TRBV14 and TRBJ1-2; the D is unclear. V was clipped by 1 base and J by 3 bases, with 9 bases between them. The CDR3 spans 14 residues. Germline loops: CDR1 SGHDN, CDR2 FVKESK. The CDR3 DNA reads as TGTGCCAGCAGCCAAGCGGGGTTTCACTATGGCTACACCTTC. Amino acids: CASSQAGFHYGYTF.

A few counts support this clone. The CDR3: CASSELAGGSDTQYF. The CDR3 DNA reads TGTGCCAGCAGTGAACTAGCGGGGGGCTCAGATACGCAGTATTTT. V is TRBV6-1 and J is TRBJ2-3; 11 bases line up with TRBD2. V lost 2 bases, J lost 4 bases, and 2 bases stayed unmatched. CDR3 size: 15 residues. Germline CDR1 and CDR2: MNHNS and SASEGT.

This rearrangement joins TRBV19 to TRBJ1-3; no clear D. With 1 base removed from V and 0 bases from J, the gap between germline ends came to 10 bases. There are 16 residues in the CDR3. Germline CDR1 LNHDA, CDR2 SQIVND (reference sequence). The CDR3 loop reads CASSIVGGASGNTIYF. As DNA, the CDR3 is TGTGCCAGTAGTATAGTCGGCGGAGCCTCTGGAAACACCATATATTTT.

The V and J genes are TRBV5-6 and TRBJ2-5, with D possibly matching TRBD1 (5 bases). The V and J ends lost 2 bases and 1 base respectively, with 12 bases between them. The CDR3 length is 15 residues. Germline V gene lookup returns CDR1 SGHDT and CDR2 YYEEEE. CDR3 coding DNA: TGTGCCAGCAGCTTAATGACAGCCAGCCAAGAGACCCAGTACTTC. This sequence encodes CASSLMTASQETQYF.

The chain joins TRBV5-1 to TRBJ1-1; the D gene is possibly TRBD1 (5 bases). Germline V gives CDR1 SGHRS, CDR2 YFSETQ. This CDR3 is 17 amino acids long. The ends were cut back, 0 bases at V and 2 bases at J, with 17 bases in the middle. CDR3 in amino acids: CASSLGPQVFGNTEAFF. In DNA, the CDR3 is TGCGCCAGCAGCTTGGGGCCACAGGTCTTTGGTAACACTGAAGCTTTCTTT. The full variable domain, completed using reference TRBV5-1 and TRBJ1-1, is KAGVTQTPRYLIKTRGQQVTLSCSPISGHRSVSWYQQTPGQGLQFLFEYFSETQRNKGNFPGRFSGRQFSNSRSEMNVSTLELGDSALYLCASSLGPQVFGNTEAFFGQGTRLTVV.

The chain has TRBV30 and TRBJ1-2; a weak D match, TRBD1 (6 bases). Trimming cost V 8 bases and J 6 bases, with 13 bases left between them. Per germline, CDR1 GTSNPN and CDR2 SVGIG (reference sequence). This CDR3 has 11 amino acids. CDR3 residues: CAGGRANGYTF. The CDR3 region has the DNA TGTGCCGGGGGCAGGGCCAATGGCTACACCTTC.

V and J are TRBV7-8 and TRBJ1-4, with D possibly TRBD1 on 5 matching bases. Deletions cut 1 base from V and 7 bases from J, with 16 bases between. The CDR3 length is 16 residues. Germline assignment: CDR1 SGHVS and CDR2 FQNEAQ. The CDR3 DNA follows: TGTGCCAGCAGCTTAGAAATCGGGAGGAGGGGTGAAAAACTGTTTTTT. It specifies CASSLEIGRRGEKLFF.

The V gene is TRBV28, the J gene TRBJ2-7, with 7 bases lining up with TRBD2. Germline V gene sequence: CDR1 MDHEN, CDR2 SYDVKM. V was pared by 1 base and J by 4 bases, with 16 bases of the junction left unmatched. This CDR3 contains 18 residues. The CDR3 DNA sequence: TGTGCCAGCAGTTTATTGGGAGGGTTAGGGTTTGAGTTTTACGAGCAGTACTTC. Translation gives CASSLLGGLGFEFYEQYF.

J is TRBJ2-3 and V is TRBV2, with TRBD2 identical over 9 bases. Unmatched junction bases numbered 24, after V lost 6 bases and J lost 2 bases. Germline V gene sequence: CDR1 SNHLY, CDR2 FYNNEI. The CDR3 sequence is 21 residues long. The CDR3: CASRTPIVAGGPQGYTDTQYF. The CDR3 DNA follows: TGTGCCAGCAGAACCCCCATTGTTGCGGGAGGGCCGCAAGGTTACACAGATACGCAGTATTTT.

The V call is TRBV27, the J call TRBJ2-5; TRBD1 matches 8 bases. From germline, CDR1 is MNHEY and CDR2 SMNVEV (reference sequence). V shed 5 bases, J shed 2 bases, and the junction held 7 bases outside the gene matches. The CDR3 runs to 15 residues. The CDR3 DNA follows: TGTGCCAGCAGTCACATGGACAGGGTGCAAGAGACCCAGTACTTC. Residues: CASSHMDRVQETQYF.

The genes are TRBV7-2 and TRBJ2-3; D ambiguous. Germline CDR1 reads SGHTA; CDR2 reads FQGNSA. The CDR3 runs 13 residues. Trimming took 5 bases from V and 2 from J, leaving 8 bases between them. CDR3 nucleotide sequence: TGTGCCAGCAGCACCGAGCTCACAGATACGCAGTATTTT. Its translation is CASSTELTDTQYF. The variable domain in full, completed from reference TRBV7-2 and TRBJ2-3, reads GAGVSQSPSNKVTEKGKDVELRCDPISGHTALYWYRQSLGQGLEFLIYFQGNSAPDKSGLPSDRFSAERTGGSVSTLTIQRTQQEDSAVYLCASSTELTDTQYFGPGTRLTVL.

This chain links TRBV7-2 with TRBJ2-1, with D tentatively TRBD2 (6 bases). Trimming pared 4 bases from V and 3 bases from J, leaving 10 bases between. This CDR3 region has 14 residues. Germline V CDR1 and CDR2: SGHTA, FQGNSA. This CDR3 reads CASSSWRDYNEQFF. CDR3 nucleotides: TGTGCCAGCAGCTCCTGGCGGGACTACAATGAGCAGTTCTTC.

The chain links TRBV9 to TRBJ2-4; 7 nucleotides align to TRBD1. This CDR3 is built from 16 residues. After removal of 0 bases from V and 2 bases from J, the junction contained 5 bases not matched to a gene. Per the germline V gene, CDR1 is SGDLS and CDR2 is YYNGEE. This CDR3 reads CASSVGPGQTKNIQYF. CDR3 nucleotide sequence: TGTGCCAGCAGCGTAGGACCGGGACAGACCAAAAACATTCAGTACTTC.

This clone was observed a single time. V usage is TRBV7-2 and J usage is TRBJ2-2; perhaps TRBD1 as D (5 bases). V lost 2 bases and J 3 bases, leaving 19 bases between the germline ends. The germline V gene encodes CDR1 SGHTA and CDR2 FQGNSA. The CDR3 has 18 residues. The CDR3 DNA follows: TGTGCCAGCAGCTTAATCTCAGGGCACTTAGAGGACACCGGGGAGCTGTTTTTT. This gives the protein CASSLISGHLEDTGELFF.

The chain joins TRBV7-3 to TRBJ2-1, with D unclear. Germline V lookup: CDR1 SGHTA, CDR2 FQGTGA. The V end lost 2 bases, the J end lost 4 bases, and 6 bases lay between the germline ends. The CDR3 is made up of 13 amino acids. CDR3 amino acids: CASSLRLYNEQFF. DNA of the CDR3: TGTGCCAGCAGCTTACGTCTTTACAATGAGCAGTTCTTC.